The clone carrying this T cell receptor beta chain was seen a few times. No antigen is known for it. Profiled with immunoSEQ multiplex PCR; TCRdb holds only in-frame clones, not every one. The profile shows about 10,000 clones, roughly 72% of them singletons. Time point meaning: cycle 4 day 1 (C4D1), after five to seven weeks of nivolumab. Each patient's relapse followed autologous stem cell transplantation, and brentuximab vedotin exposure varied. Magnetic depletion of non-target cells from thawed PBMCs yielded purified CD8+ T cells. The source of the sample is a study of PD-1 blockade in classical Hodgkin lymphoma. General study results and limits: Later analyses included only patients treated at least 1 year post-ASCT.

Sequencing was performed on CD8+ T cells from blood, taken before the fourth cycle of nivolumab. This clonotype was obtained from a human donor with classical Hodgkin lymphoma.

The DNA for the CDR3 is TGTGCCAGCACCTTCAGTGGTTGGACCGGGGAGCTGTTTTTT. It yields the protein CASTFSGWTGELFF. V is TRBV11-2 and J is TRBJ2-2; D is uncertain. V lost 7 bases, J lost 5 bases, and 14 bases lay in between. Germline V gene lookup returns CDR1 SGHAT and CDR2 FQNNGV. The CDR3 covers 14 residues. The complete variable domain, with remaining parts taken from reference TRBV11-2 and TRBJ2-2, reads EAGVAQSPRYKIIEKRQSVAFWCNPISGHATLYWYQQILGQGPKLLIQFQNNGVVDDSQLPKDRFSAERLKGVDSTLKIQPAKLEDSAVYLCASTFSGWTGELFFGEGSRLTVL.